This TCR beta chain was retrieved from a study of TIL therapy for anti-PD-1-resistant metastatic lung cancer. Notes on the study in general: The cohort had more treatment-naive, never-smoker and oncogene-addicted patients than typical. Infused TIL clonotypes partially replaced the baseline blood repertoire, then decayed over months.

Trimming stripped 0 bases from V and 7 bases from J, with 12 bases between. This CDR3 is built from 14 residues. Germline CDR1 reads WNHNN; CDR2 reads SYGVQD (reference sequence). The time point here: pre-treatment sample, taken before nivolumab and TIL therapy. Enrollment ran from October 2017 to early 2020. This clone has just a few counts. The target antigen is unknown. Sequencing used immunoSEQ v3. Each library reached some 2 million read pairs, or roughly 5-6.5 million at deep level. TCRdb keeps only in-frame clones here, not all; method: immunoSEQ multiplex PCR. The table includes tens of thousands of clones, about 79% detected once.

The sample here was blood, taken at baseline. This sequence joins TRBV10-1 and TRBJ1-2; D is ambiguous. This sequence was found in a woman between 25 and 85 years old with non-small cell lung cancer. CDR3 bases: TGCGCCAGCAGTGAGTCGCGTGGGCTGGGTGGCTACACCTTC. This gives the protein CASSESRGLGGYTF.